The clone carrying this T cell receptor beta chain was recorded a few times. In the authors' methods: Scientists estimated how many nucleated cells there were by amplifying reference gene primers. TCRdb keeps only in-frame clones here, not all; method: immunoSEQ multiplex PCR. That table furnishes V, J and clone size, whereas the DNA furnished D and trimming. The sample comprises more than 85,000 clones, around 86% of which are singletons, and around 2.9% rests with the top ten. These data originate in a study of blood T cell repertoires in COVID-19. Study-wide context: Researchers got acute and convalescent COVID-19 samples from the United States, Italy and Spain. PBMCs, B-cell-depleted T cells, or T cells were the source of the cDNA or gDNA that made up the material.

CDR1 is MNHNY, CDR2 SVGAGI, per germline (reference sequence). Trimming removed 2 bases at V and 3 bases at J, with 11 bases between. The CDR3 has 15 residues. The sample was peripheral blood. The rearrangement uses TRBV6-6 and TRBJ2-4, with D perhaps matching TRBD2 (6 bases). This receptor was obtained from a man aged 45 to 65 with active or convalescent COVID-19. The DNA for the CDR3 is TGTGCCAGCAGTTACGGAGGGTTGGGCAAAAACATTCAGTACTTC. It is translated as CASSYGGLGKNIQYF.